The 29 T cell receptor beta chains presented below share a single source sample, sequenced in a study of blood T cell repertoires in COVID-19. Assay used: immunoSEQ multiplex PCR; TCRdb lists only in-frame clones, some missing. Of roughly 230,000 clones listed, approximately 85% were seen once; the top ten hold 5% to 7.5%. Specimen: PBMCs or T cells enriched from blood (not recorded which). These receptor sequences come from a woman aged 50 to 65 who had been exposed to COVID-19.

This chain uses TRBV30 with TRBJ2-7, with D possibly matching TRBD1 (5 bases). The length of the CDR3 is 12 residues. V lost 4 bases and J lost 2, with 9 bases in between. The germline gives CDR1 GTSNPN, CDR2 SVGIG (reference sequence). DNA for the CDR3: TGTGCCTGGAACAGGTCTCCCTACGAGCAGTACTTC. Protein product: CAWNRSPYEQYF.

The chain carries TRBV18 and TRBJ2-6; TRBD2 might be the D (6 bases). Germline lookup yields CDR1 KGHSH and CDR2 LQKENI. The CDR3 loop spans 14 amino acids. The ends were cut back, 3 bases at V and 9 bases at J, with 12 bases in the middle. The DNA of the CDR3 is TGTGCCAGCTCACCGGGACGGGAGTTCAACGTCCTGACTTTC. Translated: CASSPGREFNVLTF.

This rearrangement joins TRBV19 to TRBJ1-1; 7 bases are a match to TRBD1. CDR1 is LNHDA, CDR2 SQIVND, per germline (reference sequence). With 4 bases clipped from V and 10 bases from J, the junction kept 9 bases outside the gene matches. The CDR3 is 13 residues long. For the CDR3, the DNA is TGTGCCAGTAGTAAAGAGACAGGGTATGCAGCTTTCTTT. It encodes CASSKETGYAAFF.

The chain recombines TRBV27 with TRBJ2-1; TRBD1 might be the D (6 bases). From germline, CDR1 is MNHEY and CDR2 SMNVEV (reference sequence). The CDR3 contains 16 residues. V shed 5 bases and J shed 0 bases, with 14 bases lying between them. The CDR3, as DNA: TGTGCCAGCAGTCCCTACAGGGAACCCTCCTACAATGAGCAGTTCTTC. Protein product: CASSPYREPSYNEQFF.

The genes are TRBV10-3 and TRBJ1-3; D is perhaps TRBD1 (6 bases). The germline CDR1 and CDR2 sequences are ENHRY and SYGVKD. V was pared by 3 bases and J by 2 bases, with 11 bases between. The CDR3 totals 15 residues. The CDR3 bases are TGTGCCATCAGTGAACAAAACAGGGCTGGAAACACCATATATTTT. As protein: CAISEQNRAGNTIYF.

The chain joins TRBV6-5 to TRBJ1-2, with 7 bases aligning to TRBD1. This CDR3 spans 13 amino acids. Per the germline V gene, CDR1 is MNHEY and CDR2 is SVGAGI. V shed 2 bases and J 8 bases; nucleotides not matched to a gene: 5. The CDR3 sequence: CASSYLTGDGYTF. The CDR3, as DNA: TGTGCCAGCAGTTACCTCACAGGGGACGGCTACACCTTC.

The chain uses TRBV28 and TRBJ1-2; tentative D call: TRBD1 (6 bases). V was shortened by 8 bases and J by 4 bases, with 14 bases between the two germline ends. Germline V lookup: CDR1 MDHEN, CDR2 SYDVKM. This CDR3 comprises 13 residues. CDR3 region: CASAAGDGYGYTF. CDR3 nucleotides: TGTGCCAGCGCCGCAGGGGATGGCTATGGCTACACCTTC.

CDR3 DNA: TGTGCCAGCAGTGAGGGGGCCTACTACGAGCAGTACTTC. Protein: CASSEGAYYEQYF. The chain is built from TRBV6-1 and TRBJ2-7, with TRBD1 as a possible D gene (6 bases). Germline V gene sequence: CDR1 MNHNS, CDR2 SASEGT. V was clipped by 3 bases and J by 3 bases, with 9 bases between them. The CDR3 runs to 13 residues.

The chain employs TRBV27 and TRBJ2-2; D remains unclear. Trimming cost V 2 bases and J 4 bases, with 14 bases left between them. CDR3 size: 16 residues. Germline CDR1 MNHEY, CDR2 SMNVEV (reference sequence). The CDR3 loop is CASSLGTPTGTGELFF. The CDR3, as DNA: TGTGCCAGCAGTTTAGGAACCCCAACGGGCACCGGGGAGCTGTTTTTT.

About this clone itself: One end of the junction varies from germline; a read error may be responsible. The chain couples TRBV11-2 to TRBJ1-2; TRBD1 agrees at 10 bases. Germline V gene sequence: CDR1 SGHAT, CDR2 FQNNGV. This CDR3 spans 13 amino acids. Here the CDR3 reads CASSLDHSGTGAF. CDR3 bases: TGTGCCAGCAGCTTGGACCATTCCGGGACAGGGGCCTTC.

V usage is TRBV6-5 and J usage is TRBJ1-1, with D hard to call. The V end was cut by 6 bases, the J end by 2 bases, with 10 bases between. CDR3 length equals 13 residues. Germline V gene lookup returns CDR1 MNHEY and CDR2 SVGAGI. The CDR3 sequence: CASSGRLNTEAFF. The CDR3 DNA is TGTGCCAGCAGCGGGAGACTCAACACTGAAGCTTTCTTT.

This sequence joins TRBV27 and TRBJ2-7, with 10 nucleotides matching TRBD1. CDR1 and CDR2 (germline): MNHEY, SMNVEV (reference sequence). J lost 2 bases, V lost 0 bases, and 4 bases had no gene match. This CDR3 is built from 16 residues. CDR3 nucleotide sequence: TGTGCCAGCAGTTTATCAGGGACAGGGGTTCCCTACGAGCAGTACTTC. Protein product: CASSLSGTGVPYEQYF.

The chain links TRBV29-1 to TRBJ1-1; D remains ambiguous. CDR1 and CDR2 from the germline V gene are SQVTM and ANQGSEA. CDR3 length: 12 amino acids. Trimming shortened V by 4 bases and J by 4 bases, and 10 bases separated the two germline ends. In DNA form, the CDR3 reads TGCAGCGTTGCGAAGCCGGGCACTGAAGCTTTCTTT. Protein sequence: CSVAKPGTEAFF.

A remark on this clone: The junction departs from germline at one end; a sequencing error may be responsible. The gene calls are TRBV20-1 and TRBJ2-7; TRBD2 is a possible D gene (7 bases). This CDR3 is built from 11 residues. CDR1 is DFQATT and CDR2 is SNEGSKA in the germline V gene (reference sequence). The CDR3: CSASRGGAGGF. The CDR3 bases are TGCAGTGCTAGTAGGGGGGGCGCGGGTGGATTC.

The rearrangement links TRBV10-2 to TRBJ1-4; the match to TRBD1 covers 7 bases. The CDR3 contains 18 residues. Germline CDR1 reads WSHSY; CDR2 reads SAAADI. Germline trimming cut 2 bases from V and 4 bases from J; bases unmatched to any gene: 13. For the CDR3, the DNA is TGCGCCAGCAGTGAGCCTAATCTCCGGGACAGTTTTAATGAAAAACTGTTTTTT. Translating gives CASSEPNLRDSFNEKLFF.

The rearrangement joins TRBV5-5 to TRBJ1-4; D is unclear. V was trimmed by 4 bases and J by 0 bases, leaving 7 bases between them. The CDR3 has 14 residues. Germline lookup yields CDR1 SGHKS and CDR2 YYEKEE (reference sequence). CDR3 DNA: TGTGCCAGCAGCCCCGTTGCAACTAATGAAAAACTGTTTTTT. Its protein is CASSPVATNEKLFF.

The gene calls are TRBV5-4 and TRBJ1-6; maybe TRBD1 (5 bases). Trimming removed 3 bases at V and 14 bases at J, with 12 bases between. Germline V gives CDR1 SGHNT, CDR2 YYREEE (reference sequence). This CDR3 contains 12 residues. CDR3 nucleotides: TGTGCCAGCAGCTCGGACATTGAATCCCTCCACTTT. It specifies CASSSDIESLHF.

The rearrangement links TRBV12-3 or TRBV12-4 to TRBJ2-1, with 7 positions matching TRBD2. The CDR3 length is 11 residues. The ends lost 7 bases at V and 12 bases at J; junction bases unmatched: 6. The CDR3, as DNA: TGTGCCAGCATTGGGGGGAGGGGGCAGTTCTTC. This gives the protein CASIGGRGQFF.

J is TRBJ2-7 and V is TRBV6-2 or TRBV6-3, with D uncertain. The CDR3 has 14 residues. V was cut by 4 bases and J by 1 base, with 11 bases left in between. The germline V gene encodes CDR1 MNHEY and CDR2 SVGEGT. The CDR3 DNA sequence: TGTGCCAGCAGTTCCCCTTGGAGTTCCTACGAGCAGTACTTC. As protein: CASSSPWSSYEQYF.

J is TRBJ1-1 and V is TRBV15; perhaps TRBD1 as D (5 bases). Trimming took off 1 base at V and 3 bases at J, with 12 bases between the two ends. CDR1 is LNHNV, CDR2 YYDKDF, per germline (reference sequence). The CDR3 is made up of 15 amino acids. CDR3 nucleotide sequence: TGTGCCACCAGCAGAGGGGGCAGGGAACACACTGAAGCTTTCTTT. Translating gives CATSRGGREHTEAFF.

The chain has TRBV10-1 and TRBJ2-1; no clear D. Trimming stripped 4 bases from V and 6 bases from J, with 4 bases between. Germline CDR1 WNHNN, CDR2 SYGVQD (reference sequence). This CDR3 has 11 amino acids. In DNA form, the CDR3 reads TGCGCCAGCAGTGGACTCAATGAGCAGTTCTTC. It yields the protein CASSGLNEQFF.

V is TRBV28 and J is TRBJ2-7; tentatively, D is TRBD2 (5 bases). V was pared by 5 bases and J by 3 bases, with 11 bases between. The CDR3 has 13 amino acids. The germline V gene encodes CDR1 MDHEN and CDR2 SYDVKM. The DNA of the CDR3 is TGTGCCAGCAGTGAGGGCCCTCTCTACGAGCAGTACTTC. Protein sequence: CASSEGPLYEQYF.

The chain employs TRBV3-1 (or the pseudogene TRBV3-2) and TRBJ1-1; no definite D call. The germline V and J ends were trimmed by 1 base and 12 bases, with 18 bases remaining between them. Germline V CDR1 and CDR2: LGHDT, YNNKEL (reference sequence). This CDR3 spans 14 amino acids. The CDR3 reads CASSQVDSSTVTFF. In DNA, the CDR3 is TGTGCCAGCAGCCAAGTCGACTCCTCTACGGTGACTTTCTTT.

The genes are TRBV6-5 and TRBJ1-1, with D maybe TRBD1 (5 bases). The germline V gene encodes CDR1 MNHEY and CDR2 SVGAGI. This CDR3 contains 11 residues. The V end was cut by 2 bases, the J end by 10 bases, with 8 bases between. In DNA, the CDR3 is TGTGCCAGCAGTTACCAGGGCCCAGCTTTCTTT. The encoded protein is CASSYQGPAFF.

CDR3 nucleotide sequence: TGTGCCAGCAGCGTCACAGGACGAGATACGCAGTATTTT. This codes for CASSVTGRDTQYF. The V and J genes are TRBV9 and TRBJ2-3; tentatively, D is TRBD1 (5 bases). The CDR3 runs to 13 residues. V lost 2 bases, J lost 5 bases, and 9 bases lay in between. Germline CDR1 reads SGDLS; CDR2 reads YYNGEE.

J is TRBJ2-5 and V is TRBV5-6, with D unclear. The CDR3 spans 12 residues. Trimming took off 4 bases at V and 7 bases at J, with 11 bases between the two ends. Germline V gene data show CDR1 as SGHDT and CDR2 as YYEEEE. CDR3 sequence (DNA): TGTGCCAGCAGCCCGATTTCAGGGACCCAGTACTTC. Residues: CASSPISGTQYF.

The J gene is TRBJ2-5, the V gene TRBV19; 7 bases are a match to TRBD2. The ends lost 3 bases at V and 5 bases at J; junction bases unmatched: 6. This CDR3 is built from 14 residues. CDR1 is LNHDA, CDR2 SQIVND, per germline (reference sequence). The CDR3 sequence: CASSMGLHGETQYF. CDR3 DNA: TGTGCCAGTAGTATGGGACTACACGGGGAGACCCAGTACTTC.

The V gene is TRBV7-2, the J gene TRBJ1-1; 9 bases fit TRBD1. Germline lookup yields CDR1 SGHTA and CDR2 FQGNSA. There are 18 residues in the CDR3. J gave up 3 bases and V 1 base, and 12 bases lay outside the gene matches. The CDR3 sequence: CASSLGLNRGLVDTEAFF. As DNA, the CDR3 is TGTGCCAGCAGCTTAGGGTTGAACAGGGGGCTTGTCGACACTGAAGCTTTCTTT.

The chain employs TRBV10-3 and TRBJ2-2; a weak D match, TRBD1 (6 bases). V lost 8 bases to trimming and J lost 0 bases, with 16 bases between them. In germline, CDR1 is ENHRY, CDR2 SYGVKD. The CDR3 has 16 residues. The CDR3 region has the DNA TGTGCCATCCTCTCTTTACAGGGATCGAACACCGGGGAGCTGTTTTTT. Its protein is CAILSLQGSNTGELFF.